What follows are 21 T cell receptor beta chains derived from one specimen sequenced in a study of shared clonotypes between healthy human individuals. Method: immunoSEQ multiplex PCR; TCRdb's copy keeps in-frame clones and lacks some. The table shows almost 750,000 clones, with about two thirds occurring only once. The sample taken for sequencing was memory CD4+ T cells sorted from blood. Documented subset: CD45RA-negative fraction. The receptors were gathered from a woman aged 30 to 39 in good health.

Worth noting for this clone: A read error is possible here, since a much larger clone lies one base away. The chain is built from TRBV6-6 and TRBJ1-3; no clear D gene. CDR3 length: 11 amino acids. The germline V gene encodes CDR1 MNHNY and CDR2 SVGAGI (reference sequence). The DNA for the CDR3 is TGTACCAGCAGTTACGGAGACACCATATATTTT. Its protein is CTSSYGDTIYF.

The chain couples TRBV28 to TRBJ1-4, with 7 bases matching TRBD1. From germline, CDR1 is MDHEN and CDR2 SYDVKM. The junction had 5 bases not matched to a gene; V was cut back by 2 bases and J by 5 bases. CDR3 length: 15 amino acids. The CDR3 sequence is CASSLPWTGNEKLFF. CDR3 in DNA: TGTGCCAGCAGTTTACCTTGGACAGGAAATGAAAAACTGTTTTTT.

This rearrangement joins TRBV5-1 to TRBJ1-4; D might be TRBD1 (5 bases). Germline CDR1 is SGHRS and CDR2 is YFSETQ. The CDR3 runs to 19 residues. V lost 4 bases, J lost 0 bases, and 22 bases lay in between. The chain's CDR3 is CASSLGWAGNEATNEKLFF. CDR3 DNA sequence: TGCGCCAGCAGCCTGGGATGGGCAGGGAATGAGGCAACTAATGAAAAACTGTTTTTT.

V usage is TRBV30 and J usage is TRBJ1-6; D uncertain. Germline V gives CDR1 GTSNPN, CDR2 SVGIG (reference sequence). V gave up 3 bases and J gave up 8 bases, with 11 bases separating them. The CDR3 runs to 13 residues. CDR3 protein: CAWRSATDSPLHF. CDR3 DNA: TGTGCCTGGAGGTCGGCAACCGATTCACCCCTCCACTTT.

This clone was detected only once. The chain couples TRBV19 to TRBJ2-5; TRBD1 aligns across 10 bases. The CDR3 has 14 amino acids. Looked up from germline, CDR1 is LNHDA and CDR2 is SQIVND (reference sequence). V trimming: 8 bases; J trimming: 5 bases; junction bases outside the gene matches: 8. CDR3 protein: CASRRTGGGETQYF. For the CDR3, the DNA is TGTGCCAGTCGGAGGACAGGGGGTGGTGAGACCCAGTACTTC.

This clone was seen a few times. The CDR3: CASSSHSGRMYNEQFF. The CDR3 region has the DNA TGTGCCAGCAGTTCCCATAGCGGGAGGATGTACAATGAGCAGTTCTTC. The chain has TRBV28 and TRBJ2-1; 10 nucleotides line up with TRBD2. The ends lost 4 bases at V and 4 bases at J; junction bases unmatched: 7. Germline assignment: CDR1 MDHEN and CDR2 SYDVKM. The length of the CDR3 is 16 residues. Full variable domain (outside the CDR3, taken from reference TRBV28 and TRBJ2-1): DVKVTQSSRYLVKRTGEKVFLECVQDMDHENMFWYRQDPGLGLRLIYFSYDVKMKEKGDIPEGYSVSREKKERFSLILESASTNQTSMYLCASSSHSGRMYNEQFFGPGTRLTVL.

The CDR3 sequence is CASSIELTRGRGFSYEQYF. In DNA, the CDR3 is TGTGCCAGTAGTATAGAACTCACGAGAGGTCGGGGGTTCTCCTACGAGCAGTACTTC. The chain joins TRBV19 to TRBJ2-7; D may be TRBD2 (6 bases). With 0 bases removed from V and 0 bases from J, the gap between germline ends came to 21 bases. CDR1 and CDR2 (germline): LNHDA, SQIVND (reference sequence). This CDR3 is built from 19 residues.

Regarding this clone: A much more abundant neighbour one base away suggests this may be a read error. Other DNA variants within this sample encode the same CDR3. CDR3 residues: CASSLGDQPQHF. As DNA, the CDR3 is TGTGCCAGCAGCTTAGGCGATCAGCCCCAGCATTTT. V gene TRBV7-9 combines with J gene TRBJ1-5; no clear D gene. This CDR3 comprises 12 residues. CDR1 and CDR2 (germline): SEHNR, FQNEAQ (reference sequence). Trimming pared 1 base from V and 5 bases from J, leaving 3 bases between.

The V gene is TRBV6-5, the J gene TRBJ2-7; TRBD2 might be the D (7 bases). This CDR3 has 16 amino acids. Between the trimmed V and J ends, which lost 2 bases and 4 bases, there was a span of 18 bases. The germline gives CDR1 MNHEY, CDR2 SVGAGI. CDR3 amino acids: CASSYDGGGSRYEQYF. The CDR3, as DNA: TGTGCCAGCAGTTACGACGGGGGCGGGAGTCGGTACGAGCAGTACTTC.

This clone showed up just once. This chain links TRBV27 with TRBJ2-1; tentatively, D is TRBD2 (5 bases). This CDR3 comprises 15 residues. Trimming left V 7 bases short and J 5 bases short, with 18 bases between. CDR1 and CDR2 (germline): MNHEY, SMNVEV (reference sequence). Here the CDR3 DNA reads TGTGCCAGCAATTTGCTACCACTAGGCAACAATGAGCAGTTCTTC. Protein: CASNLLPLGNNEQFF.

This chain uses TRBV28 with TRBJ1-2; TRBD1 matches 7 bases. The CDR3 runs to 14 residues. CDR1 and CDR2 (germline): MDHEN, SYDVKM. V lost 7 bases to trimming and J lost 4 bases; unmatched junction nucleotides: 9. CDR3 coding DNA: TGTGCCAGCATCTCCGGGGCAGGGGGCTATGGCTACACCTTC. Translation: CASISGAGGYGYTF.

The CDR3 region has the DNA TGTGCCAGCAGTGACGTCGCTAACTATGGCTACACCTTC. Its protein product is CASSDVANYGYTF. This chain joins TRBV2 and TRBJ1-2; D is undetermined. Germline V gene lookup returns CDR1 SNHLY and CDR2 FYNNEI. The CDR3 extends over 13 amino acids. V was cut by 3 bases and J by 0 bases, with 5 bases left in between.

V gene TRBV28 combines with J gene TRBJ2-5, with unresolved D. Germline V gives CDR1 MDHEN, CDR2 SYDVKM. V was pared by 9 bases and J by 5 bases, with 7 bases between. The length of the CDR3 is 10 residues. The CDR3 region has the DNA TGTGCCAGTCTTGGGGAGACCCAGTACTTC. It translates to CASLGETQYF.

This clone was counted between two and nine times. The chain combines TRBV18 with TRBJ2-1; TRBD2 matches 7 bases. The CDR3 is 12 amino acids. Trimming took 6 bases from V and 4 from J; bases not matched to a gene: 0. The germline V gene encodes CDR1 KGHSH and CDR2 LQKENI. CDR3 protein: CASSREYNEQFF. In nucleotides, the CDR3 is TGTGCCAGCTCGCGGGAGTACAATGAGCAGTTCTTC.

A few counts support this clone. V and J are TRBV6-5 and TRBJ1-1; a weak D match, TRBD1 (5 bases). V was shortened by 3 bases and J by 2 bases, with 13 bases between the two germline ends. The germline V gene has CDR1 MNHEY and CDR2 SVGAGI. This CDR3 has 15 residues. The CDR3 reads CASSYWGTPNTEAFF. CDR3 bases: TGTGCCAGCAGTTATTGGGGCACTCCAAACACTGAAGCTTTCTTT.

Points on this clone: Other DNA sequences within the sample encode an identical CDR3. The V and J genes are TRBV7-6 and TRBJ2-5, with D perhaps given as TRBD1 or TRBD2 (5 bases each). The V end was cut by 3 bases, the J end by 3 bases, with 8 bases between. The length of the CDR3 is 13 residues. Germline V gene sequence: CDR1 SGHVS, CDR2 FNYEAQ. The CDR3 coding sequence is TGTGCCAGCAGCTTCGGGACCGAAGAGACCCAGTACTTC. It translates to CASSFGTEETQYF.

The table lists this clone with many counts. This chain uses TRBV18 with TRBJ2-7, with D possibly TRBD2 on 6 matching bases. Trimming took off 4 bases at V and 4 bases at J, with 14 bases between the two ends. CDR1 and CDR2 from the germline V gene are KGHSH and LQKENI. This CDR3 spans 14 amino acids. DNA of the CDR3: TGTGCCAGCTCACAAGCGGGCCCTGGATACGAGCAGTACTTC. The encoded protein is CASSQAGPGYEQYF.

This clone was seen a handful of times. This sequence joins TRBV7-9 and TRBJ1-2; tentative D call: TRBD1 (5 bases). CDR3 length: 14 residues. Between the trimmed V and J ends, which lost 7 bases and 4 bases, there was a span of 16 bases. The V gene's germline CDR1 is SEHNR and CDR2 FQNEAQ (reference sequence). The CDR3 sequence: CASTLEGWTYGYTF. The CDR3 region has the DNA TGTGCCAGCACCCTGGAGGGGTGGACCTATGGCTACACCTTC.

The chain has TRBV2 and TRBJ1-4, with 8 bases matching TRBD1. Trimming removed 1 base from V and 0 bases from J; junction bases left unmatched: 4. CDR1 SNHLY and CDR2 FYNNEI come from the germline V gene. This CDR3 region has 17 residues. CDR3: CASSEGQGRTTNEKLFF. CDR3 bases: TGTGCCAGCAGTGAAGGACAGGGGAGAACAACTAATGAAAAACTGTTTTTT.

The chain recombines TRBV29-1 with TRBJ2-3, with 8 bases lining up with TRBD1. This CDR3 is built from 14 residues. Germline lookup yields CDR1 SQVTM and CDR2 ANQGSEA. V lost 8 bases, J lost 7 bases, and 14 bases stayed unmatched. The CDR3, as DNA: TGCAGCATACGACTGGACAGGGCGGGATATACGCAGTATTTT. Translating it yields CSIRLDRAGYTQYF.

This clone was seen a handful of times. The chain links TRBV6-6 to TRBJ1-1; weak D call: TRBD1 (5 bases). This CDR3 spans 13 amino acids. Trimming left V 7 bases short and J 3 bases short, with 12 bases between. From germline, CDR1 is MNHNY and CDR2 SVGAGI (reference sequence). The CDR3 protein is CASIMDTYTEAFF. The CDR3 DNA sequence: TGTGCCAGCATTATGGACACTTACACTGAAGCTTTCTTT.